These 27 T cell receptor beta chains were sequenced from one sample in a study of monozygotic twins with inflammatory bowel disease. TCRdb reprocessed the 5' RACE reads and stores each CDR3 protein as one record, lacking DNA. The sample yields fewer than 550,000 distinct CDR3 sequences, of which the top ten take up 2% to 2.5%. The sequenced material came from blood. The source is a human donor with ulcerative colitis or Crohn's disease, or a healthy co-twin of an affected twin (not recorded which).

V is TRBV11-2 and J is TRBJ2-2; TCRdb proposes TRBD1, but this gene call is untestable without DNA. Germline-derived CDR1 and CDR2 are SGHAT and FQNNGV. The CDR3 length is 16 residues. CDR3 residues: CASSFVAGRNTGELFF.

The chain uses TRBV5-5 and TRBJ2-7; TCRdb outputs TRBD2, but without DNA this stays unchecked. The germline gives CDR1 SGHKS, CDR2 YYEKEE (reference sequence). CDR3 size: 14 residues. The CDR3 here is CASSLEAGIDEQYF.

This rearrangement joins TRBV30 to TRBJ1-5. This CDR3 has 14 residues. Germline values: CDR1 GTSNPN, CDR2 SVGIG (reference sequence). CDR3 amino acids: CAWSALEQNQPQHF. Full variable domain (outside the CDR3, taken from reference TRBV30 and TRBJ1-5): SQTIHQWPATLVQPVGSPLSLECTVEGTSNPNLYWYRQAAGRGLQLLFYSVGIGQISSEVPQNLSASRPQDRQFILSSKKLLLSDSGFYLCAWSALEQNQPQHFGDGTRLSIL.

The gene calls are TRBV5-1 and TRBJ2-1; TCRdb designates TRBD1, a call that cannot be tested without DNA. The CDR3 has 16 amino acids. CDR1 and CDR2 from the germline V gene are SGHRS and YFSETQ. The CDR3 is CASSSPKAWGKNEQFF.

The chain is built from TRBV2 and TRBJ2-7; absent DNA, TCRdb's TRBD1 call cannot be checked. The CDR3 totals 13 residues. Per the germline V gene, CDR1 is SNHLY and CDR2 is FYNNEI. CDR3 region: CASSVGDITEQYF.

Here the CDR3 reads CASSALRDAGGVGNTIYF. J is TRBJ1-3 and V is TRBV10-1; TCRdb indicates TRBD1, and absent DNA this call remains unverified. The germline V gene encodes CDR1 WNHNN and CDR2 SYGVQD (reference sequence). The CDR3 runs to 18 residues.

The CDR3 loop reads CASSSKSGLIYEQYF. The V call is TRBV7-2, the J call TRBJ2-7; TCRdb's assignment of TRBD2 cannot be checked, as there is no DNA. CDR3 length equals 15 residues. Germline V lookup: CDR1 SGHTA, CDR2 FQGNSA.

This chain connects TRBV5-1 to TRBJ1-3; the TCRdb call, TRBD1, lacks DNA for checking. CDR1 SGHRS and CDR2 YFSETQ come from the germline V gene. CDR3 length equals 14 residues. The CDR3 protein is CASSPGNSGNTIYF.

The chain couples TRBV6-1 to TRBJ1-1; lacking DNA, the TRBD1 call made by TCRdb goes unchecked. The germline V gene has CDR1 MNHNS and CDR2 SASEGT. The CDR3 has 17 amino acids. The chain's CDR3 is CASKAIGGNRGNTEAFF.

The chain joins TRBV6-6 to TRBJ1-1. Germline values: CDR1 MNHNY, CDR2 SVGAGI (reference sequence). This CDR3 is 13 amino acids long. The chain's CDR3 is CASSSAGNTEAFF.

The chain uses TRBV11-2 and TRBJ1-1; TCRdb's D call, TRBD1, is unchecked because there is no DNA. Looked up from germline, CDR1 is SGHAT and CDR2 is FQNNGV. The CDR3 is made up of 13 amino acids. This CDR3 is CASSLRTAGRAFF.

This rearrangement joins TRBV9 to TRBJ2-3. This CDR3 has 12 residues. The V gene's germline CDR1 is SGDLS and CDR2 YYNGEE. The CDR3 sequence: CASSAFSDTQYF.

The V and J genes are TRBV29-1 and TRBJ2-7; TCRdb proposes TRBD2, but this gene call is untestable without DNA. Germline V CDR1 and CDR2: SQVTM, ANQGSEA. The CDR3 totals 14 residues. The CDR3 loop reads CSVEARLAGGEQYF.

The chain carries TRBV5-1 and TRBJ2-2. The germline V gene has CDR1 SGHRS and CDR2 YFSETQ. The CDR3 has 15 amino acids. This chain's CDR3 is CASSLKDPNTGELFF.

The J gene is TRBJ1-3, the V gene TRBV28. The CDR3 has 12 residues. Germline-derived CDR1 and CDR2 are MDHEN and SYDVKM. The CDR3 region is CASNAYGNTIYF.

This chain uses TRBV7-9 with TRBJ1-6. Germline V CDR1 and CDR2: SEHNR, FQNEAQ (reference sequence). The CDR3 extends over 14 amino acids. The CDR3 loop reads CASSPFTLNSPLHF.

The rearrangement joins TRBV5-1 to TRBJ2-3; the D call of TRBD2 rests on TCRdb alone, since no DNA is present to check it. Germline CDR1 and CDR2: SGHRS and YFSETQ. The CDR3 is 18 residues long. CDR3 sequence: CASSRWEGLAGTTDTQYF.

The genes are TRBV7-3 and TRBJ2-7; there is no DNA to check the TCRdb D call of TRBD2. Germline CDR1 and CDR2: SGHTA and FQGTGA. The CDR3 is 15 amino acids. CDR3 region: CASSLTPGLGYEQYF.

The CDR3 here is CASSLEPAGVSYNEQFF. The chain uses TRBV5-1 and TRBJ2-1. Germline CDR1 reads SGHRS; CDR2 reads YFSETQ. This CDR3 spans 17 amino acids. The whole variable domain, remainder taken from reference TRBV5-1 and TRBJ2-1, is KAGVTQTPRYLIKTRGQQVTLSCSPISGHRSVSWYQQTPGQGLQFLFEYFSETQRNKGNFPGRFSGRQFSNSRSEMNVSTLELGDSALYLCASSLEPAGVSYNEQFFGPGTRLTVL.

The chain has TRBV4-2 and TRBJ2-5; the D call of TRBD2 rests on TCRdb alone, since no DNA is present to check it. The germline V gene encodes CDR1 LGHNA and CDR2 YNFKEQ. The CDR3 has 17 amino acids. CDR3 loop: CASSQDTGTSGQETQYF.

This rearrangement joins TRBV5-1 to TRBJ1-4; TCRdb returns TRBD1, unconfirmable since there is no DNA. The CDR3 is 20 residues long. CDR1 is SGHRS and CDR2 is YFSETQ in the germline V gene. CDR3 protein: CASSLDPGTAHVATNEKLFF.

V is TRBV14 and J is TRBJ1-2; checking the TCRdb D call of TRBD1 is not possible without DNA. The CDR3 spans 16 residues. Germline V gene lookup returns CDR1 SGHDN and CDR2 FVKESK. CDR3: CASSQDLRTALYGYTF.

The CDR3 reads CSVEDRGAGKSSGANVLTF. The chain uses TRBV29-1 and TRBJ2-6; the TRBD1 assignment by TCRdb is unverifiable without DNA. The CDR3 contains 19 residues. Germline loops: CDR1 SQVTM, CDR2 ANQGSEA.

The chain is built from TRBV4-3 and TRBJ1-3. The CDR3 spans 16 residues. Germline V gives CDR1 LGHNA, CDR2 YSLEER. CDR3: CASSQSGQGYGNTIYF.

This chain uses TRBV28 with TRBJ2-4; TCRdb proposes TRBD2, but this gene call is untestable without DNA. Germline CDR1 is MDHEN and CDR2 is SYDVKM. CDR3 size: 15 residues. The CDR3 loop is CASSFTPAAKNIQYF. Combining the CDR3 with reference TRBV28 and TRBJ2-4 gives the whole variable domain DVKVTQSSRYLVKRTGEKVFLECVQDMDHENMFWYRQDPGLGLRLIYFSYDVKMKEKGDIPEGYSVSREKKERFSLILESASTNQTSMYLCASSFTPAAKNIQYFGAGTRLSVL.

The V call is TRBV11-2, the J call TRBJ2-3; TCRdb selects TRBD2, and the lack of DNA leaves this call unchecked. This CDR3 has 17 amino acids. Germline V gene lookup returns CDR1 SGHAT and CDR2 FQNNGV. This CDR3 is CASSLGWGGPRTDTQYF.

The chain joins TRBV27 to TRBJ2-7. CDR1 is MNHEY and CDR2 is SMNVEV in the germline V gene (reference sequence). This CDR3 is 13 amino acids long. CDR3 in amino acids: CAKTTRQTYEQYF.